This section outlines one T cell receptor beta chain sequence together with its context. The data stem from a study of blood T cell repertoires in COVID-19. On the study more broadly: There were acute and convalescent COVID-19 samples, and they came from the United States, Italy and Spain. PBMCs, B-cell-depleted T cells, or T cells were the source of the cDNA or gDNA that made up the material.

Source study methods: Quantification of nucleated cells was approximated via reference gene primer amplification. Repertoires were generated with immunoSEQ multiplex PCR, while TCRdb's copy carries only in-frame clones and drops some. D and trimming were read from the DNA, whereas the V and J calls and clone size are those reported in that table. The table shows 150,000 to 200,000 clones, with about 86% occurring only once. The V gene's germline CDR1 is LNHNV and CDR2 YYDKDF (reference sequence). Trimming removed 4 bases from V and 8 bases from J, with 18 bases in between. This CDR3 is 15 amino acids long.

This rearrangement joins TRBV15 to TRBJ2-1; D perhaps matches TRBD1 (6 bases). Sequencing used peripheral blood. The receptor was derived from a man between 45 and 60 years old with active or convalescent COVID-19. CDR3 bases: TGTGCCACCAGCATCTACAGGGTGGAGGCTGATGAGCAGTTCTTC. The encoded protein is CATSIYRVEADEQFF. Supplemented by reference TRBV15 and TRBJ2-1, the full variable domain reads DAMVIQNPRYQVTQFGKPVTLSCSQTLNHNVMYWYQQKSSQAPKLLFHYYDKDFNNEADTPDNFQSRRPNTSFCFLDIRSPGLGDTAMYLCATSIYRVEADEQFFGPGTRLTVL.